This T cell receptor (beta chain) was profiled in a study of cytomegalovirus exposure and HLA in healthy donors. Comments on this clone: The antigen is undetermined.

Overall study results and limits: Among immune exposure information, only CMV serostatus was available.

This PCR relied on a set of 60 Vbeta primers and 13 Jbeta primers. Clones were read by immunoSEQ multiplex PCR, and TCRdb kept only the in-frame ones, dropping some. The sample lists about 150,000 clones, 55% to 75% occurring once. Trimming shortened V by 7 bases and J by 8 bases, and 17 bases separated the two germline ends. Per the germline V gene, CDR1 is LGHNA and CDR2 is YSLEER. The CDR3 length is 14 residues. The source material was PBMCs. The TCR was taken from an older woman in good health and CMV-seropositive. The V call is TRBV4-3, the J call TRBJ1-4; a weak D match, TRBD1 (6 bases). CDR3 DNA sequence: TGCGCCAGCACCCCAGGGGTTGGGGGCGAAAAACTGTTTTTT. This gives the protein CASTPGVGGEKLFF.